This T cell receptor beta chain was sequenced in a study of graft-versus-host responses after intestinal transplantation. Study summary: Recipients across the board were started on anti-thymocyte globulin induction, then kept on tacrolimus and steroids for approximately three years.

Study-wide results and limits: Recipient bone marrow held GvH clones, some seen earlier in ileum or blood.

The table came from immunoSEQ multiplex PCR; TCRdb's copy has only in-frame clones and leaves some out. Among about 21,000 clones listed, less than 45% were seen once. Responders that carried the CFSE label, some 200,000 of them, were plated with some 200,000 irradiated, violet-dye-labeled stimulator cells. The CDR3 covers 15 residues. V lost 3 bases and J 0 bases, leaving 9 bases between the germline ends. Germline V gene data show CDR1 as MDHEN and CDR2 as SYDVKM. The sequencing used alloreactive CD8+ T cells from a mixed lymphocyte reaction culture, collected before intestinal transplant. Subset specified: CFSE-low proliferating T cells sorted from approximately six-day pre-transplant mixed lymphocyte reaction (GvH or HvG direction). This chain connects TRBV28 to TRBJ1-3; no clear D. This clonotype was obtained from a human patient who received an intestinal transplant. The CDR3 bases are TGTGCCAGCAGTTTCGCGACCGGCTCTGGAAACACCATATATTTT. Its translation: CASSFATGSGNTIYF.